One sample yielded the 22 T cell receptor beta chains listed below, sequenced in a study of blood T cell repertoires in COVID-19. TCRdb's copy holds only in-frame clones and misses some; the assay was immunoSEQ multiplex PCR. The top ten hold less than 1.5% of the sample, which has over 350,000 clones, 70% to 90% seen once. The sample comprised PBMCs or T cells enriched from blood (not recorded which). These receptors originate from a woman under 30 who had recovered from COVID-19.

The chain recombines TRBV18 with TRBJ2-7; 9 nucleotides align to TRBD1. Germline V gene data show CDR1 as KGHSH and CDR2 as LQKENI. V trimming: 5 bases; J trimming: 5 bases; junction bases outside the gene matches: 7. The CDR3 extends over 14 amino acids. The CDR3 nucleotides read TGTGCCAGCTCAGACCGTACAGGGGGCAACGAGCAGTACTTC. Translated: CASSDRTGGNEQYF.

This sequence joins TRBV3-1 (or the pseudogene TRBV3-2) and TRBJ1-6; D gene unclear. Germline assignment: CDR1 LGHDT and CDR2 YNNKEL (reference sequence). The CDR3 loop spans 16 amino acids. With 0 bases removed from V and 5 bases from J, the gap between germline ends came to 11 bases. CDR3 nucleotide sequence: TGTGCCAGCAGCCAAGATGGTCCTAATCATAATTCACCCCTCCACTTT. It is translated as CASSQDGPNHNSPLHF.

The chain joins TRBV5-4 to TRBJ2-7; possible D gene TRBD2, 5 bases. Germline CDR1 SGHNT, CDR2 YYREEE (reference sequence). With 4 bases removed from V and 2 bases from J, the gap between germline ends came to 7 bases. This CDR3 is built from 12 residues. The CDR3 DNA follows: TGTGCCAGCAGCCCCGGGACCTACGAGCAGTACTTC. Translation: CASSPGTYEQYF.

The CDR3 bases are TGCAGCGTTGAGAGTCTTTCTTCGGTTGGCTCTGGGGCCAACGTCCTGACTTTC. Amino acid sequence: CSVESLSSVGSGANVLTF. J is TRBJ2-6 and V is TRBV29-1; no reliable D call. The CDR3 consists of 18 residues. Germline assignment: CDR1 SQVTM and CDR2 ANQGSEA. V gave up 3 bases and J gave up 0 bases, with 18 bases separating them. The full variable domain, with the rest looked up from reference TRBV29-1 and TRBJ2-6, is SAVISQKPSRDICQRGTSLTIQCQVDSQVTMMFWYRQQPGQSLTLIATANQGSEATYESGFVIDKFPISRPNLTFSTLTVSNMSPEDSSIYLCSVESLSSVGSGANVLTFGAGSRLTVL.

The rearrangement uses TRBV19 and TRBJ1-2, with TRBD1 identical over 8 bases. In germline, CDR1 is LNHDA, CDR2 SQIVND (reference sequence). The CDR3 totals 12 residues. J lost 3 bases, V lost 10 bases, and 4 bases had no gene match. CDR3 sequence (DNA): TGTGCCATCAAGACAGGGGACTATGGCTACACCTTC. This translates into CAIKTGDYGYTF.

The chain uses TRBV30 and TRBJ2-4; D may be TRBD1 (5 bases). This CDR3 contains 13 residues. Germline values: CDR1 GTSNPN, CDR2 SVGIG (reference sequence). Trimming cost V 5 bases and J 8 bases, with 16 bases left between them. CDR3 in amino acids: CAWGGVFRDIQYF. DNA of the CDR3: TGTGCCTGGGGTGGGGTTTTCAGGGACATTCAGTACTTC.

This chain joins TRBV5-4 and TRBJ2-1, with 8 bases aligning to TRBD1. Germline-derived CDR1 and CDR2 are SGHNT and YYREEE (reference sequence). The CDR3 spans 16 residues. With 0 bases clipped from V and 3 bases from J, the junction kept 5 bases outside the gene matches. CDR3 amino acids: CASSLAQGAFYNEQFF. In DNA form, the CDR3 reads TGTGCCAGCAGCTTGGCGCAGGGGGCCTTCTACAATGAGCAGTTCTTC.

The chain has TRBV9 and TRBJ1-6; D gene unclear. From germline, CDR1 is SGDLS and CDR2 YYNGEE. Trimming removed 7 bases at V and 0 bases at J, with 11 bases between. The length of the CDR3 is 15 residues. The CDR3 loop is CASGLGSSYNSPLHF. The CDR3 DNA is TGTGCCAGCGGGCTTGGGAGCTCCTATAATTCACCCCTCCACTTT.

The rearrangement uses TRBV6-5 and TRBJ1-4; maybe TRBD1 (5 bases). Germline V gene lookup returns CDR1 MNHEY and CDR2 SVGAGI. V lost 0 bases and J 4 bases, leaving 9 bases between the germline ends. CDR3 length: 15 amino acids. CDR3 amino acids: CASSYSTVVNEKLFF. As DNA, the CDR3 is TGTGCCAGCAGTTACTCGACAGTAGTTAATGAAAAACTGTTTTTT.

The chain employs TRBV7-6 and TRBJ2-3, with TRBD1 matching over 7 bases. The CDR3 is 17 residues long. Germline V lookup: CDR1 SGHVS, CDR2 FNYEAQ. After removal of 3 bases from V and 2 bases from J, the junction contained 11 bases not matched to a gene. As DNA, the CDR3 is TGTGCCAGCAGCTTCGGGCCTCAAGACAGGGTCACAGATACGCAGTATTTT. Amino acid sequence: CASSFGPQDRVTDTQYF.

The chain recombines TRBV19 with TRBJ2-1, with D possibly TRBD2 on 7 matching bases. V was clipped by 5 bases and J by 2 bases, with 16 bases between them. This CDR3 region has 16 residues. From germline, CDR1 is LNHDA and CDR2 SQIVND (reference sequence). CDR3 region: CASSPFSGGPYNEQFF. DNA of the CDR3: TGTGCCAGTAGTCCCTTTTCCGGGGGGCCCTACAATGAGCAGTTCTTC.

This chain connects TRBV5-1 to TRBJ1-4, with 10 bases matching TRBD1. The germline gives CDR1 SGHRS, CDR2 YFSETQ. This CDR3 has 20 amino acids. V shed 0 bases, J shed 1 base, and the junction held 12 bases outside the gene matches. Here the CDR3 DNA reads TGCGCCAGCAGCTTGGGCCCCCCCCGGGACAGGGGCCTAACTAATGAAAAACTGTTTTTT. It is translated as CASSLGPPRDRGLTNEKLFF.

Details on this clone: The junction departs from germline at one end; a sequencing error may be responsible. The genes are TRBV2 and TRBJ2-4, with D possibly matching TRBD1 (6 bases). Germline CDR1 SNHLY, CDR2 FYNNEI. The CDR3 extends over 14 amino acids. The CDR3 DNA reads as TGTGCCAGCATTGAACAGGGAGCCAAAAACATTCAGTACTTC. Its translation is CASIEQGAKNIQYF.

This chain links TRBV19 with TRBJ1-1, with TRBD1 matching over 7 bases. J gave up 3 bases and V 5 bases, and 9 bases lay outside the gene matches. Germline V CDR1 and CDR2: LNHDA, SQIVND (reference sequence). The CDR3 is made up of 15 amino acids. CDR3 DNA: TGTGCCAGTAGTCCCCGACAGGGAAGGGACACTGAAGCTTTCTTT. Translating gives CASSPRQGRDTEAFF. Complete variable domain (other parts from reference TRBV19 and TRBJ1-1): DGGITQSPKYLFRKEGQNVTLSCEQNLNHDAMYWYRQDPGQGLRLIYYSQIVNDFQKGDIAEGYSVSREKKESFPLTVTSAQKNPTAFYLCASSPRQGRDTEAFFGQGTRLTVV.

The chain employs TRBV19 and TRBJ2-3; 7 positions match TRBD1. V trimming: 6 bases; J trimming: 3 bases; junction bases outside the gene matches: 9. Germline-derived CDR1 and CDR2 are LNHDA and SQIVND (reference sequence). This CDR3 spans 15 amino acids. The CDR3 nucleotides are TGTGCCAGTAGACAGGGGAGAGTGGTAACAGATACGCAGTATTTT. This translates into CASRQGRVVTDTQYF.

The gene calls are TRBV4-1 and TRBJ2-7, with 7 positions matching TRBD1. Germline V gene lookup returns CDR1 MGHRA and CDR2 YSYEKL. CDR3 length: 17 residues. The V gene end was trimmed by 1 base and the J gene end by 2 bases; junction bases not matched to a gene: 11. DNA for the CDR3: TGCGCCAGCAGCCAAGTTATCGTGGGACAGAGCCCCTACGAGCAGTACTTC. Amino acids: CASSQVIVGQSPYEQYF.

V and J are TRBV6-1 and TRBJ2-2; 9 bases are shared with TRBD1. Trimming took 0 bases from V and 4 from J; bases not matched to a gene: 6. The CDR3 spans 17 residues. Germline lookup yields CDR1 MNHNS and CDR2 SASEGT. CDR3 amino acids: CASSEAPQGASTGELFF. Here the CDR3 DNA reads TGTGCCAGCAGTGAAGCCCCACAGGGGGCGAGCACCGGGGAGCTGTTTTTT.

The chain has TRBV19 and TRBJ2-5; weak D call: TRBD1 (6 bases). There are 18 residues in the CDR3. Germline V gene lookup returns CDR1 LNHDA and CDR2 SQIVND (reference sequence). V shed 4 bases and J shed 3 bases, with 24 bases lying between them. DNA of the CDR3: TGTGCCAGTAGTACCTCCCCCCTACAGGGTTGGTCAAAAGAGACCCAGTACTTC. This encodes CASSTSPLQGWSKETQYF.

On this clone itself: Other DNA variants within this sample encode the same CDR3. CDR3 loop: CASSLGQGGTEAFF. CDR3 nucleotides: TGCGCCAGCAGCTTGGGACAGGGTGGCACTGAAGCTTTCTTT. V and J are TRBV5-1 and TRBJ1-1; 7 positions agree with TRBD1. This CDR3 has 14 residues. Germline V gives CDR1 SGHRS, CDR2 YFSETQ. The trim removed 0 bases at V and 4 bases at J, leaving 3 bases unmatched.

This chain joins TRBV9 and TRBJ2-3; D gene uncertain. Germline V gene lookup returns CDR1 SGDLS and CDR2 YYNGEE. This CDR3 is 14 amino acids long. V lost 0 bases, J lost 1 base, and 6 bases lay in between. The chain's CDR3 is CASSVAPRTDTQYF. The CDR3 DNA is TGTGCCAGCAGCGTAGCTCCCCGCACAGATACGCAGTATTTT.

The gene calls are TRBV6-2 or TRBV6-3 and TRBJ2-5; 10 bases line up with TRBD2. The CDR3 length is 15 residues. Germline trimming cut 4 bases from V and 4 bases from J; bases unmatched to any gene: 6. Germline CDR1 reads MNHEY; CDR2 reads SVGEGT. CDR3 in DNA: TGTGCCAGCAGTTTGTTCAGCGGGAGGGTAGAGACCCAGTACTTC. Protein: CASSLFSGRVETQYF.

The chain carries TRBV2 and TRBJ1-1; D uncertain. The ends were cut back, 6 bases at V and 4 bases at J, with 12 bases in the middle. The CDR3 covers 13 residues. CDR1 and CDR2 from the germline V gene are SNHLY and FYNNEI. Here the CDR3 DNA reads TGTGCCAGCAGACTCCGGGATCTCACTGAAGCTTTCTTT. It yields the protein CASRLRDLTEAFF.